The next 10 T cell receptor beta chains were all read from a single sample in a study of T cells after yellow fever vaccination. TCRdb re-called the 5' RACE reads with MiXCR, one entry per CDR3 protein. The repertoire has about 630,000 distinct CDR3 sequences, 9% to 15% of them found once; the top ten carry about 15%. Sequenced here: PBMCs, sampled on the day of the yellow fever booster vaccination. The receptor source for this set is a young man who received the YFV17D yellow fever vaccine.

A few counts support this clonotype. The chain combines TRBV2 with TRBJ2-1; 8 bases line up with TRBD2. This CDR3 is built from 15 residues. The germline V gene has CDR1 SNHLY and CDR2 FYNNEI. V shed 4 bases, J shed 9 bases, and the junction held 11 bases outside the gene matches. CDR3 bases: TGTGCCAGCAGTGGTAGACTCGTCGGGAGGGGTGAGCAGTTCTTC. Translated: CASSGRLVGRGEQFF. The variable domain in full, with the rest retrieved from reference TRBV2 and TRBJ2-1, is EPEVTQTPSHQVTQMGQEVILRCVPISNHLYFYWYRQILGQKVEFLVSFYNNEISEKSEIFDDQFSVERPDGSNFTLKIRSTKLEDSAMYFCASSGRLVGRGEQFFGPGTRLTVL.

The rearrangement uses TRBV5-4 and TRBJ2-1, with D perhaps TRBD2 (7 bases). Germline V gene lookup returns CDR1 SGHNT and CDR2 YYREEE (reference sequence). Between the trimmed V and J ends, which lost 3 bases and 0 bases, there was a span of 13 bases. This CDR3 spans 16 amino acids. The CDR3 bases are TGTGCCAGCAGCTCCGGGGGCGGGAGCTCCTACAATGAGCAGTTCTTC. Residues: CASSSGGGSSYNEQFF.

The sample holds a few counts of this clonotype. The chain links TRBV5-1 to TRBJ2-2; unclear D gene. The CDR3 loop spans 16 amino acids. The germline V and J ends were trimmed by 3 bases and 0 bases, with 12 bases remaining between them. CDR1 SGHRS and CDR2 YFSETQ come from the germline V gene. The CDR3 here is CASSSAPATNTGELFF. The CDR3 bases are TGCGCCAGCAGCTCCGCACCCGCTACGAACACCGGGGAGCTGTTTTTT.

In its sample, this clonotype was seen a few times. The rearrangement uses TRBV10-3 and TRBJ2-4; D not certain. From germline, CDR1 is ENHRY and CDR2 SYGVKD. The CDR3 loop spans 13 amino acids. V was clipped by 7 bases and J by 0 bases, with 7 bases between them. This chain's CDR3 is CAIKEEAKNIQYF. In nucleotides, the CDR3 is TGTGCCATCAAGGAAGAAGCCAAAAACATTCAGTACTTC.

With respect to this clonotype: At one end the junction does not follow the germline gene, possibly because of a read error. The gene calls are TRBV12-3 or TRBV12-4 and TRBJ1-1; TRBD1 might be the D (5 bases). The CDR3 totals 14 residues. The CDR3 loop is CASNPGLMNTETFF. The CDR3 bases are TGTGCCAGCAACCCGGGACTCATGAACACTGAAACTTTCTTT.

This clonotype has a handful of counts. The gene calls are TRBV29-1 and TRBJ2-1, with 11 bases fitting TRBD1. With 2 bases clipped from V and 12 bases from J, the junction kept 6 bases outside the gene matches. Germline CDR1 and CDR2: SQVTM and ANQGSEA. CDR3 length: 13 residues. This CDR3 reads CSVEPDRGLGQFF. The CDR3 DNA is TGCAGCGTTGAACCGGACAGGGGGCTGGGGCAGTTCTTC.

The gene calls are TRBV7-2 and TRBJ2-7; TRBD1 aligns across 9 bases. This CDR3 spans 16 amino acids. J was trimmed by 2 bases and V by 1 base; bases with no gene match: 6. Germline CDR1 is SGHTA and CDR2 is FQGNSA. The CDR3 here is CASSLVGTGPTYEQYF. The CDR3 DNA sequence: TGTGCCAGCAGCTTAGTTGGGACAGGGCCCACCTACGAGCAGTACTTC.

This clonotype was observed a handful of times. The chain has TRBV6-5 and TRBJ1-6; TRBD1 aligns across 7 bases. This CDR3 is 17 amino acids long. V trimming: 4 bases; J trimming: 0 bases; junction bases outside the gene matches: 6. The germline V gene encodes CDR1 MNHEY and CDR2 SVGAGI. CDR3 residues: CASSWGQSSSYNSPLHF. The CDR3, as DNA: TGTGCCAGCAGTTGGGGACAGTCTAGCTCCTATAATTCACCCCTCCACTTT.

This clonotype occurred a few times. The DNA for the CDR3 is TGCGCCAGCGGTGAAGCGGGAGGGTCAGATACGCAGTATTTT. Translation gives CASGEAGGSDTQYF. The chain combines TRBV5-1 with TRBJ2-3; 10 bases match TRBD2. Germline assignment: CDR1 SGHRS and CDR2 YFSETQ. There are 14 residues in the CDR3. Trimming at V came to 7 bases and at J to 4 bases, leaving 6 bases not matched to a gene.

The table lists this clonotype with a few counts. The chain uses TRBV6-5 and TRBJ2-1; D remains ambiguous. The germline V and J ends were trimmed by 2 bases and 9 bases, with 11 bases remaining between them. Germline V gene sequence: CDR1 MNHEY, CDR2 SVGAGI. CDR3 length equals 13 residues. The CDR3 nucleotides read TGTGCCAGCAGTTACCAGCCAGGTGGTGAGCAGTTCTTC. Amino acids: CASSYQPGGEQFF.